This paragraph covers one T cell receptor (beta chain) sequence. Its antigen is not identified. The data originate from a study of T cell responses to AZD1222 COVID-19 vaccine. General study points: An increase in Spike-specific TCR breadth and depth was observed after two AZD1222 doses. Every sample of the repertoires postdated the peak T cell response. CD4 TCRs associated with vaccination spanned spike, dominating at 160-218 and 743-854. Unmutated variant regions are reportedly the target of nearly half of TCRs that are spike-specific.

J gave up 7 bases and V 3 bases, and 6 bases lay outside the gene matches. The CDR3 has 15 residues. Per the germline V gene, CDR1 is PRHDT and CDR2 is FYEKMQ (reference sequence). Some clones are missing from TCRdb's copy, which holds only in-frame ones; the method was immunoSEQ multiplex PCR. The sample contains 120,000 to 150,000 clones, just over 90% of which appear only once. The chain has TRBV13 and TRBJ1-2, with 12 bases lining up with TRBD1. The TCR comes from an adult in good health. Specimen: peripheral blood, collected on day 0 of MenACWY control vaccination. For the CDR3, the DNA is TGTGCCAGCAGCTTCGGGACAGGGGGCGGCTCTGGCTACACCTTC. Its translation: CASSFGTGGGSGYTF. The whole variable domain, remainder taken from reference TRBV13 and TRBJ1-2, is AAGVIQSPRHLIKEKRETATLKCYPIPRHDTVYWYQQGPGQDPQFLISFYEKMQSDKGSIPDRFSAQQFSDYHSELNMSSLELGDSALYFCASSFGTGGGSGYTFGSGTRLTVV.